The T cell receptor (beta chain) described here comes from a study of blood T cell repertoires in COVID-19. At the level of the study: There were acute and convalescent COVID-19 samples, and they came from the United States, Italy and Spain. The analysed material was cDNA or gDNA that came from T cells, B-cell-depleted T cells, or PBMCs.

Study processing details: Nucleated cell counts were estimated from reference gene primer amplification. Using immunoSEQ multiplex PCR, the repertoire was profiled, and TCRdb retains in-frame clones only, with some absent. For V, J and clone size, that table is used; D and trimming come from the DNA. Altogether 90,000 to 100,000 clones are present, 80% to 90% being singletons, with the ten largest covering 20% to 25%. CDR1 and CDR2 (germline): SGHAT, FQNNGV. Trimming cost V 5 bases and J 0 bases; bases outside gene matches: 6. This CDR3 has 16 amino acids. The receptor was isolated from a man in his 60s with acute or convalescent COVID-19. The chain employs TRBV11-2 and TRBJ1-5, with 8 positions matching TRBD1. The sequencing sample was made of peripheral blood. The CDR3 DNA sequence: TGTGCCAGCAGCCCTACAGGGGGACTTAGCAATCAGCCCCAGCATTTT. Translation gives CASSPTGGLSNQPQHF.